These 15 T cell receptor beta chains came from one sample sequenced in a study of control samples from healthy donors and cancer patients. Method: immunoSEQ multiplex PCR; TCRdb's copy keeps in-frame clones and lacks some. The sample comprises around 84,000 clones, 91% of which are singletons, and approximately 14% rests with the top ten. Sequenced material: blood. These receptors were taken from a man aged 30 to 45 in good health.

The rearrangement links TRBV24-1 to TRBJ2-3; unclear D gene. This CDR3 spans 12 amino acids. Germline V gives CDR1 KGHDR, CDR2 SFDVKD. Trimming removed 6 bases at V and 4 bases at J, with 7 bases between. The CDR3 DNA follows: TGTGCCACCAGTCGAGCGTCAGATACGCAGTATTTT. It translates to CATSRASDTQYF.

The CDR3 region is CASSSYRGANYGYTF. The CDR3 region has the DNA TGTGCCAGCAGTTCCTACAGGGGAGCTAACTATGGCTACACCTTC. The chain employs TRBV6-5 and TRBJ1-2; TRBD1 aligns across 7 bases. The length of the CDR3 is 15 residues. Germline CDR1 is MNHEY and CDR2 is SVGAGI. The V and J ends lost 4 bases and 0 bases, in that order; junction bases with no gene match: 5.

As DNA, the CDR3 is TGTGCCAGTATTCCAAACCTGGGGACTAACTATGGCTACACCTTC. Translated: CASIPNLGTNYGYTF. The chain has TRBV19 and TRBJ1-2; D unresolved. Germline lookup yields CDR1 LNHDA and CDR2 SQIVND (reference sequence). V lost 7 bases and J lost 0, with 15 bases in between. This CDR3 contains 15 residues.

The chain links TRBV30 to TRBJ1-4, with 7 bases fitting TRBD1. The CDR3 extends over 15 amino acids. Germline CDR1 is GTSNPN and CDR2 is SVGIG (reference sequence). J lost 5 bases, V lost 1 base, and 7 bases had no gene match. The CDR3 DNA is TGTGCCTGGAGTGGAGTGGACAGGTGGAATGAAAAACTGTTTTTT. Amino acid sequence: CAWSGVDRWNEKLFF.

The CDR3 coding sequence is TGTGCCAGCAGTGAAGATATAGTGGGGTATGGCTACACCTTC. Its protein is CASSEDIVGYGYTF. The chain joins TRBV6-1 to TRBJ1-2; D unclear. Trimming cost V 1 base and J 5 bases, with 11 bases left between them. The CDR3 runs 14 residues. The germline V gene has CDR1 MNHNS and CDR2 SASEGT.

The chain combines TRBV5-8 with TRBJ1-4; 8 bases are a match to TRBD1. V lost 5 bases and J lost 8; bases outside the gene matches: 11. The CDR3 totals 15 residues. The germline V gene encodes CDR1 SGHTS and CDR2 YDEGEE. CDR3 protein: CASRLTGARVEKLFF. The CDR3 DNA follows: TGTGCCAGCAGGCTGACAGGGGCGCGGGTCGAAAAACTGTTTTTT.

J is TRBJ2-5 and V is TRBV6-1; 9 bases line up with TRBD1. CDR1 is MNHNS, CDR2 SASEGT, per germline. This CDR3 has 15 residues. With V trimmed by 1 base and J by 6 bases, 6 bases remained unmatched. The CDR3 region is CASSEEGQGRQTQYF. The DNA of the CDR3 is TGTGCCAGCAGTGAAGAGGGACAGGGCCGCCAGACCCAGTACTTC.

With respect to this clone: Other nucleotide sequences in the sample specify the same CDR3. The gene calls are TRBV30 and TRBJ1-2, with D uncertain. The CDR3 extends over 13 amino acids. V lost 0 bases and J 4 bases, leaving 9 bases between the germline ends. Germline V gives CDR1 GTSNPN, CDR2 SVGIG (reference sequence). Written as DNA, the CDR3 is TGTGCCTGGAGTGTACTCGGCAGCTATGGCTACACCTTC. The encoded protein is CAWSVLGSYGYTF.

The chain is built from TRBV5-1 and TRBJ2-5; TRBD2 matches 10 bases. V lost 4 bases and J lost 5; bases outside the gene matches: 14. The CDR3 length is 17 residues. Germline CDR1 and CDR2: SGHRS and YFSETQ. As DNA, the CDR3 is TGCGCCAGCAGCCCAACCCGAAGCGGGGGGGCACGTGAGACCCAGTACTTC. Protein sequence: CASSPTRSGGARETQYF.

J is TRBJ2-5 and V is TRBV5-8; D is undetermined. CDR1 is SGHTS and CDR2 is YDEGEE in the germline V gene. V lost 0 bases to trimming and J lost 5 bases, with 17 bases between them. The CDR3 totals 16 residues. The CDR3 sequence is CASSLGDRNGLETQYF. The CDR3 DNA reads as TGTGCCAGCAGCTTGGGTGACCGGAACGGTCTGGAGACCCAGTACTTC.

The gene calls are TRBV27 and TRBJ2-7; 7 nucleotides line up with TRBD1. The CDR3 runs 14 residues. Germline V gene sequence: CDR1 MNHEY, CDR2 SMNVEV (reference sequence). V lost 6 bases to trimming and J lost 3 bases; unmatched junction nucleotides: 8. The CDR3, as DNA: TGTGCCAGCAGCTTAAGAGACAGGGACTACGAGCAGTACTTC. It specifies CASSLRDRDYEQYF.

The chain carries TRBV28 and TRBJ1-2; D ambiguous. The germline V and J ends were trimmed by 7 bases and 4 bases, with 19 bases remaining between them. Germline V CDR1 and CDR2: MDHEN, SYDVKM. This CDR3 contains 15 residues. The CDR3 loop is CASTTLWGTVYGYTF. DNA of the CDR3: TGTGCCAGCACCACCCTGTGGGGTACGGTCTATGGCTACACCTTC.

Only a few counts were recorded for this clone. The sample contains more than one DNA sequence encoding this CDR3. Written as DNA, the CDR3 is TGTGCCTGGAGTGTACGAGGTACGGGCAATCAGCCCCAGCATTTT. Amino acids: CAWSVRGTGNQPQHF. The chain uses TRBV30 and TRBJ1-5; D uncertain. The CDR3 length is 15 residues. Looked up from germline, CDR1 is GTSNPN and CDR2 is SVGIG (reference sequence). Trimming left V 0 bases short and J 2 bases short, with 11 bases between.

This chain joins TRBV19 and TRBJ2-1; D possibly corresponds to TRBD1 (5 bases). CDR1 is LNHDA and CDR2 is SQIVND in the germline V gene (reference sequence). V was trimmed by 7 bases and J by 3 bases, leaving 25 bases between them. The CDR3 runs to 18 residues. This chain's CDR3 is CASMVQGEDLWHYNEQFF. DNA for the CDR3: TGTGCCAGTATGGTGCAGGGTGAGGACCTTTGGCACTACAATGAGCAGTTCTTC.

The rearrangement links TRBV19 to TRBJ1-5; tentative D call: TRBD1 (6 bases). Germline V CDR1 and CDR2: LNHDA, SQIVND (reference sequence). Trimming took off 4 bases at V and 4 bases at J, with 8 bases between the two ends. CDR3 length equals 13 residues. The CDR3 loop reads CASSTTGNQPQHF. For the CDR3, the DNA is TGTGCCAGTAGTACGACAGGTAATCAGCCCCAGCATTTT. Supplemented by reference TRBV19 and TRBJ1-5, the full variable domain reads DGGITQSPKYLFRKEGQNVTLSCEQNLNHDAMYWYRQDPGQGLRLIYYSQIVNDFQKGDIAEGYSVSREKKESFPLTVTSAQKNPTAFYLCASSTTGNQPQHFGDGTRLSIL.